The clone carrying this TCR beta chain was counted only a few times. Its antigen is undetermined. Trimming cost V 2 bases and J 4 bases; bases outside gene matches: 10. Germline-derived CDR1 and CDR2 are MNHEY and SVGEGT. The CDR3 runs 16 residues. This sample is part of a study of T cells after yellow fever vaccination. Study conclusions and caveats: Secondary responses were weaker yet peaked faster, day 5 versus 15.

Conversion of TCR transcripts into cDNA relied on 5'RACE template switching, which added a universal primer site and UMIs. TCRdb passed the 5' RACE reads through MiXCR, listing each CDR3 protein once. The sample has some 300,000 distinct CDR3 sequences; approximately 10% are singletons. The sequence derives from a man younger than 35 who received the YFV17D yellow fever vaccine. This chain links TRBV6-2 or TRBV6-3 with TRBJ1-2; 7 bases align to TRBD1. Material: CD4+ T cells sorted from PBMCs, obtained 5 days after the yellow fever booster vaccination. CDR3 bases: TGTGCCAGCAGTTACGGAGGGGACAGTCTTAGCTATGGCTACACCTTC. Residues: CASSYGGDSLSYGYTF.